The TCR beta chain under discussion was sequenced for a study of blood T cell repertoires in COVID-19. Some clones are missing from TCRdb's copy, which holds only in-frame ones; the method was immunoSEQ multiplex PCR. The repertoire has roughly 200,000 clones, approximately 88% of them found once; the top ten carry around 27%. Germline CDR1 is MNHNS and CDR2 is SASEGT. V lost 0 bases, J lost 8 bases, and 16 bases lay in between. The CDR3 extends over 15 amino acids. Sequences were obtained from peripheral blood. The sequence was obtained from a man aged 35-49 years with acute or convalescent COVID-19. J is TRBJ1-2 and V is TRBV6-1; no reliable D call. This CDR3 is CASSEAYLDRWGYTF. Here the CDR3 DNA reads TGTGCCAGCAGTGAAGCGTACTTAGATAGATGGGGCTACACCTTC.